Each of the 29 T cell receptor beta chains below was sequenced from the same sample in a study of T cells after yellow fever vaccination. TCRdb recomputed calls from the 5' RACE reads with MiXCR, one row per CDR3 protein. The repertoire includes some 500,000 distinct CDR3 sequences, roughly 13% of them detected once, and more than 12% sits in the top ten. The material sequenced was PBMCs, taken on the day of the yellow fever booster vaccination. The receptor set was obtained from a man aged 30 to 45 who received the YFV17D yellow fever vaccine.

This clonotype came up a few times. The chain combines TRBV6-2 or TRBV6-3 with TRBJ2-1; 8 bases line up with TRBD2. V trimming: 2 bases; J trimming: 6 bases; junction bases outside the gene matches: 3. The CDR3 runs 14 residues. Germline-derived CDR1 and CDR2 are MNHEY and SVGEGT. The CDR3 DNA is TGTGCCAGCAGTTACCGAACTAGCGGCAATGAGCAGTTCTTC. Amino acid sequence: CASSYRTSGNEQFF.

This clonotype has just a few counts. The V and J genes are TRBV20-1 and TRBJ2-3; unclear D gene. From germline, CDR1 is DFQATT and CDR2 SNEGSKA (reference sequence). CDR3 length: 13 residues. Trimming shortened V by 5 bases and J by 5 bases, and 14 bases separated the two germline ends. The CDR3 DNA sequence: TGCAGTGCTCCGGACCGGACCCGAGATACGCAGTATTTT. Translating gives CSAPDRTRDTQYF.

The J gene is TRBJ2-1, the V gene TRBV20-1; TRBD2 aligns across 8 bases. Germline CDR1 DFQATT, CDR2 SNEGSKA (reference sequence). This CDR3 spans 15 amino acids. Trimming cost V 3 bases and J 5 bases; bases outside gene matches: 9. CDR3 region: CSASRLGREHNEQFF. The CDR3 region has the DNA TGCAGTGCTAGCAGGCTCGGGAGGGAGCACAATGAGCAGTTCTTC.

The V gene is TRBV5-4, the J gene TRBJ2-1; D perhaps matches TRBD2 (8 bases). Trimming stripped 4 bases from V and 9 bases from J, with 26 bases between. The CDR3 is 17 amino acids. The germline V gene has CDR1 SGHNT and CDR2 YYREEE (reference sequence). The CDR3 spells CASSPEGGGGRPLEQFF. For the CDR3, the DNA is TGTGCCAGCAGCCCCGAGGGAGGGGGCGGGAGGCCTCTTGAGCAGTTCTTC.

This clonotype was observed at least ten times. The chain combines TRBV12-3 or TRBV12-4 with TRBJ2-1; 12 bases map to TRBD2. Unmatched junction bases numbered 10, after V lost 6 bases and J lost 7 bases. The CDR3 totals 16 residues. The CDR3 region has the DNA TGTGCCAGCAGACCTTTGACTAGCGGGAGTTCTAATGAGCAGTTCTTC. It is translated as CASRPLTSGSSNEQFF.

The chain is built from TRBV25-1 and TRBJ2-7; 16 bases map to TRBD2. Trimming took 4 bases from V and 2 from J; bases not matched to a gene: 8. CDR3 length equals 18 residues. The V gene's germline CDR1 is MGHDK and CDR2 SYGVNS. The CDR3 region has the DNA TGTGCCAGCAGTGGCTCGGGACTAGCGGGAGGGGGGGCCTACGAGCAGTACTTC. Translated: CASSGSGLAGGGAYEQYF.

In DNA, the CDR3 is TGTGCCAGCAGCTTATGGGGGAGGCAGGGCTACACCTTC. Amino acids: CASSLWGRQGYTF. The rearrangement uses TRBV7-2 and TRBJ1-2; maybe TRBD1 (5 bases). The V end was cut by 2 bases, the J end by 8 bases, with 12 bases between. Germline CDR1 and CDR2: SGHTA and FQGNSA. The CDR3 has 13 residues. The variable domain in full, with the rest retrieved from reference TRBV7-2 and TRBJ1-2, is GAGVSQSPSNKVTEKGKDVELRCDPISGHTALYWYRQSLGQGLEFLIYFQGNSAPDKSGLPSDRFSAERTGGSVSTLTIQRTQQEDSAVYLCASSLWGRQGYTFGSGTRLTVV.

The rearrangement links TRBV5-1 to TRBJ2-1; D might be TRBD1 (6 bases). The CDR3 runs 15 residues. V was shortened by 0 bases and J by 4 bases, with 11 bases between the two germline ends. Germline V lookup: CDR1 SGHRS, CDR2 YFSETQ. CDR3 nucleotide sequence: TGCGCCAGCAGCTTGGAGGACAGAGAATACAATGAGCAGTTCTTC. Its protein product is CASSLEDREYNEQFF.

This clonotype was detected only a few times. The rearrangement uses TRBV7-9 and TRBJ2-7; possibly TRBD1 for D (5 bases). V shed 1 base and J shed 3 bases, with 10 bases lying between them. CDR3 size: 14 residues. The germline V gene encodes CDR1 SEHNR and CDR2 FQNEAQ (reference sequence). CDR3 residues: CASSLDGQYYEQYF. In nucleotides, the CDR3 is TGTGCCAGCAGCTTAGACGGACAATACTACGAGCAGTACTTC.

This clonotype was seen a handful of times. The CDR3 protein is CASSLSVAGGRNEQFF. The DNA of the CDR3 is TGTGCCAGCAGCTTATCTGTAGCGGGAGGCCGGAATGAGCAGTTCTTC. V and J are TRBV7-8 and TRBJ2-1, with 10 positions matching TRBD2. Germline trimming cut 2 bases from V and 7 bases from J; bases unmatched to any gene: 8. CDR1 SGHVS and CDR2 FQNEAQ come from the germline V gene. CDR3 length: 16 amino acids.

This clonotype turned up a few times. The chain couples TRBV5-1 to TRBJ2-7; perhaps D is TRBD1 or TRBD2 (5 bases each). The CDR3 is 14 residues long. V was cut by 1 base and J by 7 bases, with 15 bases left in between. Germline V gene lookup returns CDR1 SGHRS and CDR2 YFSETQ. In DNA, the CDR3 is TGCGCCAGCAGCTTGACGGCAGGGACCCTTGAGCAGTACTTC. Amino acids: CASSLTAGTLEQYF.

The CDR3 here is CAWSVDGNQPQHF. The CDR3 bases are TGTGCCTGGAGTGTTGATGGCAATCAGCCCCAGCATTTT. This chain uses TRBV30 with TRBJ1-5; no firm D call. The ends were cut back, 0 bases at V and 2 bases at J, with 5 bases in the middle. The CDR3 consists of 13 residues. Germline V gene lookup returns CDR1 GTSNPN and CDR2 SVGIG (reference sequence).

V and J are TRBV28 and TRBJ2-3; a possible D gene is TRBD2 (6 bases). In germline, CDR1 is MDHEN, CDR2 SYDVKM. V shed 7 bases and J shed 2 bases, with 22 bases lying between them. The CDR3 covers 17 residues. CDR3 bases: TGTGCCAGCATCCCCCCCCCGGGGACTGCATCCACAGATACGCAGTATTTT. Its protein product is CASIPPPGTASTDTQYF.

The chain has TRBV7-2 and TRBJ2-2; D possibly corresponds to TRBD2 (5 bases). V was pared by 6 bases and J by 3 bases, with 20 bases between. The CDR3 is made up of 17 amino acids. Per the germline V gene, CDR1 is SGHTA and CDR2 is FQGNSA. The CDR3 coding sequence is TGTGCCAGCAGTCAACCCGGGATGGGAGACCACACCGGGGAGCTGTTTTTT. This gives the protein CASSQPGMGDHTGELFF.

In its sample, this clonotype was seen a few times. The chain joins TRBV6-5 to TRBJ2-3; maybe TRBD1 (6 bases). Germline CDR1 MNHEY, CDR2 SVGAGI. V was pared by 2 bases and J by 1 base, with 10 bases between. This CDR3 has 15 residues. The CDR3 region has the DNA TGTGCCAGCAGTTACATCAAGGGGGGCACAGATACGCAGTATTTT. Its protein is CASSYIKGGTDTQYF.

This rearrangement joins TRBV7-2 to TRBJ2-3; D gene uncertain. Germline V CDR1 and CDR2: SGHTA, FQGNSA. The CDR3 length is 16 residues. With 5 bases removed from V and 5 bases from J, the gap between germline ends came to 20 bases. The CDR3 DNA follows: TGTGCCAGCAGCCTTCCCGGCGGAAGAGTGTTAGATACGCAGTATTTT. Translating gives CASSLPGGRVLDTQYF.

The rearrangement joins TRBV9 to TRBJ2-7; either TRBD1 or TRBD2 may supply D (5 bases each). Germline assignment: CDR1 SGDLS and CDR2 YYNGEE. There are 11 residues in the CDR3. V was shortened by 5 bases and J by 7 bases, with 10 bases between the two germline ends. The CDR3 sequence is CASRGTGEQYF. The CDR3 DNA reads TGTGCCAGCAGGGGGACGGGAGAGCAGTACTTC.

CDR3 region: CASSYPPSRSTNTGELFF. DNA for the CDR3: TGTGCCAGCAGTTACCCCCCTTCGAGGTCTACGAACACCGGGGAGCTGTTTTTT. The chain employs TRBV6-5 and TRBJ2-2; D gene ambiguous. Germline V gene sequence: CDR1 MNHEY, CDR2 SVGAGI. CDR3 length equals 18 residues. Trimming pared 2 bases from V and 0 bases from J, leaving 16 bases between.

This clonotype was counted between two and nine times. The genes are TRBV24-1 and TRBJ2-2, with D possibly being TRBD1 or TRBD2 (5 bases each). CDR3 length: 16 amino acids. CDR1 and CDR2 from the germline V gene are KGHDR and SFDVKD. V lost 3 bases, J lost 4 bases, and 14 bases lay in between. The CDR3 sequence is CATSDAPGAFTGELFF. The CDR3 region has the DNA TGTGCCACCAGTGATGCCCCCGGGGCCTTCACCGGGGAGCTGTTTTTT.

This clonotype has only a few counts. The genes are TRBV7-2 and TRBJ2-2, with D unclear. This CDR3 has 15 residues. CDR1 and CDR2 from the germline V gene are SGHTA and FQGNSA. V lost 1 base, J lost 8 bases, and 14 bases lay in between. This chain's CDR3 is CASSLGSHYGGELFF. DNA of the CDR3: TGTGCCAGCAGCTTAGGGTCCCATTACGGGGGGGAGCTGTTTTTT.

This chain links TRBV6-1 with TRBJ1-5; D call uncertain. CDR3 length: 16 residues. From germline, CDR1 is MNHNS and CDR2 SASEGT. V shed 6 bases and J shed 0 bases, with 15 bases lying between them. This CDR3 reads CASSPLAQNSNQPQHF. The CDR3 coding sequence is TGTGCCAGCAGCCCCTTGGCACAGAATAGCAATCAGCCCCAGCATTTT.

This clonotype was picked up many times. Here the CDR3 DNA reads TGTGCCAGCAACCGTGATGGGCGTCGTGAGACCCAGTACTTC. Translating it yields CASNRDGRRETQYF. The chain recombines TRBV5-4 with TRBJ2-5; D remains ambiguous. The V end was cut by 6 bases, the J end by 5 bases, with 17 bases between. The germline gives CDR1 SGHNT, CDR2 YYREEE (reference sequence). The CDR3 sequence is 14 residues long.

Only a few counts were recorded for this clonotype. This chain joins TRBV6-2 or TRBV6-3 and TRBJ2-3; perhaps TRBD2 as D (6 bases). This CDR3 spans 15 amino acids. Germline CDR1 and CDR2: MNHEY and SVGEGT. V was cut by 5 bases and J by 1 base, with 13 bases left in between. This CDR3 reads CASSPERARTDTQYF. CDR3 nucleotide sequence: TGTGCCAGCAGTCCAGAGCGGGCACGCACAGATACGCAGTATTTT.

The table lists this clonotype with a few counts. The chain combines TRBV3-1 with TRBJ2-1; 9 positions agree with TRBD2. Looked up from germline, CDR1 is LGHDT and CDR2 is YNNKEL (reference sequence). Trimming took 4 bases from V and 14 from J; bases not matched to a gene: 6. The CDR3 length is 12 residues. The CDR3 loop is CASSPSGLAEFF. CDR3 coding DNA: TGTGCCAGCAGCCCCTCGGGACTAGCAGAGTTCTTC.

This clonotype was observed a few times. The V gene is TRBV6-1, the J gene TRBJ2-7; 7 nucleotides agree with TRBD1. V dropped 8 bases and J dropped 2; count of bases not matched to a gene: 9. This CDR3 is built from 14 residues. CDR1 is MNHNS and CDR2 is SASEGT in the germline V gene. The CDR3 here is CASEGTELTYEQYF. For the CDR3, the DNA is TGTGCCAGCGAGGGGACAGAGCTGACCTACGAGCAGTACTTC.

This clonotype occurred a few times. The chain carries TRBV12-3 or TRBV12-4 and TRBJ2-2, with unresolved D. This CDR3 comprises 14 residues. Trimming removed 0 bases at V and 7 bases at J, with 9 bases between. Here the CDR3 reads CASSLAIGGGELFF. CDR3 in DNA: TGTGCCAGCAGTTTAGCGATCGGTGGCGGGGAGCTGTTTTTT.

The rearrangement joins TRBV3-1 to TRBJ2-2; 7 bases are a match to TRBD2. Germline assignment: CDR1 LGHDT and CDR2 YNNKEL (reference sequence). The CDR3 runs to 16 residues. V shed 3 bases and J 3 bases; nucleotides not matched to a gene: 7. The CDR3 coding sequence is TGTGCCAGCAGCCACCTTAGCGGGCAAGACACCGGGGAGCTGTTTTTT. Amino acid sequence: CASSHLSGQDTGELFF.

The chain joins TRBV29-1 to TRBJ2-7; D is ambiguous. Germline lookup yields CDR1 SQVTM and CDR2 ANQGSEA. V was shortened by 5 bases and J by 0 bases, with 8 bases between the two germline ends. The CDR3 is 12 residues long. CDR3 loop: CSVRQSSYEQYF. The CDR3 bases are TGCAGCGTTAGGCAAAGCTCCTACGAGCAGTACTTC.

This clonotype came up a few times. The chain carries TRBV15 and TRBJ2-5; 7 nucleotides line up with TRBD2. Germline CDR1 is LNHNV and CDR2 is YYDKDF (reference sequence). The J segment lost 5 bases and the V segment lost 7 bases, leaving 19 bases of the junction unmatched. The CDR3 is 17 residues long. The CDR3 is CATMGRESGHGSETQYF. The CDR3 nucleotides are TGTGCCACCATGGGGCGGGAGTCGGGTCATGGGTCGGAGACCCAGTACTTC.